The T cell receptor (beta chain) under discussion was sequenced for a study of identical twins. TCRdb independently ran MiXCR on the 5' RACE reads; one entry per CDR3 protein. Among approximately 240,000 distinct CDR3 sequences, over 12% were seen once, and the ten largest hold 8.5% to 10%. Source material: memory (CD45RO+) T cells sorted from blood. The TCR comes from a woman aged 18-35 years in good health.

CDR3 residues: CASSLGSKGTNTEAFF. The CDR3 DNA reads as TGTGCCAGCAGCTTAGGGTCGAAGGGAACGAACACTGAAGCTTTCTTT. V and J are TRBV7-9 and TRBJ1-1; D ambiguous. The CDR3 contains 16 residues. The V end was cut by 1 base, the J end by 1 base, with 13 bases between. The germline V gene encodes CDR1 SEHNR and CDR2 FQNEAQ (reference sequence).